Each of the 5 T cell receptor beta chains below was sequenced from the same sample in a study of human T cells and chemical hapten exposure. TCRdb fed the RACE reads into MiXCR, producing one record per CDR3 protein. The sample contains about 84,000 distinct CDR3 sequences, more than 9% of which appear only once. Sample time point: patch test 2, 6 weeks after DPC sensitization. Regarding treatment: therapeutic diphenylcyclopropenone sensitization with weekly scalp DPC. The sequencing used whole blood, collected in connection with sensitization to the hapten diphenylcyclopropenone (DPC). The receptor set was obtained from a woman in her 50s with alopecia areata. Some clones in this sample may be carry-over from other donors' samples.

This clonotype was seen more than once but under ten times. Here the CDR3 reads CASSETGKATAGGYNEQFF. DNA of the CDR3: TGCGCCAGCAGTGAGACAGGGAAGGCCACCGCGGGAGGATACAATGAGCAGTTCTTC. This chain connects TRBV10-1 to TRBJ2-1; TRBD2 agrees at 8 bases. Trimming at V came to 2 bases and at J to 4 bases, leaving 16 bases not matched to a gene. The CDR3 is 19 residues long. Per the germline V gene, CDR1 is WNHNN and CDR2 is SYGVQD (reference sequence).

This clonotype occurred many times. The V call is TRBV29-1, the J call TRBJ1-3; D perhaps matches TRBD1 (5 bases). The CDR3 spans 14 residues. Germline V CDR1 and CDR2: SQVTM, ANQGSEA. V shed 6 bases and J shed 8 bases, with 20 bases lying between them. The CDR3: CSVGGRGPGDTIYF. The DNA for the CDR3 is TGCAGCGTCGGAGGTAGGGGCCCCGGGGACACCATATATTTT. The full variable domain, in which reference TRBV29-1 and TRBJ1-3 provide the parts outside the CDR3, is SAVISQKPSRDICQRGTSLTIQCQVDSQVTMMFWYRQQPGQSLTLIATANQGSEATYESGFVIDKFPISRPNLTFSTLTVSNMSPEDSSIYLCSVGGRGPGDTIYFGEGSWLTVV.

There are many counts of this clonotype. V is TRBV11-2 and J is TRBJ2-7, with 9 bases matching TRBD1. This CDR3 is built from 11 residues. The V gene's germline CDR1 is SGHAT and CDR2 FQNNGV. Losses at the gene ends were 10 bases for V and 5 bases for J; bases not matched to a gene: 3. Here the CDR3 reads CATGQGDEQYF. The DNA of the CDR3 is TGTGCCACGGGACAGGGTGACGAGCAGTACTTC.

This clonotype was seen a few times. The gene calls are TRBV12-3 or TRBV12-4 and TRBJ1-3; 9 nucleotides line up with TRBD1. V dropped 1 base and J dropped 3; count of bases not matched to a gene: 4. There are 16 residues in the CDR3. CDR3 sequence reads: CASSLGTGVYGNTIYF. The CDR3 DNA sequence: TGTGCCAGCAGTTTAGGGACAGGGGTCTATGGAAACACCATATATTTT.

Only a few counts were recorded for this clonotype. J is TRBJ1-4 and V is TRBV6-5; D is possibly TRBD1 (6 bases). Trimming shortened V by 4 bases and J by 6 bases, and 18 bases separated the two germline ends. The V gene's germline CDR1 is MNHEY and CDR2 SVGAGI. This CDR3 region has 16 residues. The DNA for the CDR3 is TGTGCCAGCAGTTCCGGGACAAGGCGAAAACATGAAAAACTGTTTTTT. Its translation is CASSSGTRRKHEKLFF.